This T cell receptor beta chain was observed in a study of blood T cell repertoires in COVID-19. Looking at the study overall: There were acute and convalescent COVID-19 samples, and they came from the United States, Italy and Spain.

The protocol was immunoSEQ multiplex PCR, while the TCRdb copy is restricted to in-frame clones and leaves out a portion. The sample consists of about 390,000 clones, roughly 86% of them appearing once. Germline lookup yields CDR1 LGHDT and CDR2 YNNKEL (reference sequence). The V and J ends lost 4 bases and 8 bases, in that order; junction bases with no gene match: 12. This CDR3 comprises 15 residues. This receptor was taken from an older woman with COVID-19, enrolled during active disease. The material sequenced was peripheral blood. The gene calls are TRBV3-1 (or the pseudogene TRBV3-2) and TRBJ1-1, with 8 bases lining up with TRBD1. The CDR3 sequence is CASSPLQGGVAEAFF. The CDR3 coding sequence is TGTGCCAGCAGCCCATTACAGGGGGGGGTAGCGGAAGCTTTCTTT.